One sample yielded the 24 T cell receptor beta chains listed below, sequenced in a study of T cell responses to AZD1222 COVID-19 vaccine. TCRdb's table, derived via immunoSEQ multiplex PCR, lists solely in-frame clones and lacks some. This sample has about 110,000 clones, with roughly 87% found just once. Sequencing used peripheral blood, obtained on day 0 of AZD1222 vaccination. These receptors all stem from an adult in good health.

The J gene is TRBJ2-1, the V gene TRBV28; D may be TRBD1 or TRBD2 (6 bases each). Trimming took 5 bases from V and 2 from J, leaving 16 bases between them. CDR1 is MDHEN, CDR2 SYDVKM, per germline. This CDR3 contains 16 residues. Written as DNA, the CDR3 is TGTGCCAGCAGTCTTATTACAAGGGGGGCCTACAATGAGCAGTTCTTC. Translation: CASSLITRGAYNEQFF.

The genes are TRBV7-2 and TRBJ1-2; possibly TRBD1 for D (6 bases). Germline CDR1 and CDR2: SGHTA and FQGNSA. The CDR3 is 13 amino acids. V lost 5 bases, J lost 7 bases, and 14 bases lay in between. The CDR3 protein is CASSREGGLGYTF. CDR3 nucleotides: TGTGCCAGCAGCAGGGAAGGGGGACTTGGCTACACCTTC.

Here the CDR3 DNA reads TGCGCCAGCACCTCTGGACTAGCGGGGGGAGTCGATACGCAGTATTTT. Its protein product is CASTSGLAGGVDTQYF. V usage is TRBV5-1 and J usage is TRBJ2-3; 14 positions match TRBD2. J gave up 6 bases and V 6 bases, and 9 bases lay outside the gene matches. The CDR3 contains 16 residues. The germline gives CDR1 SGHRS, CDR2 YFSETQ.

The J gene is TRBJ1-5, the V gene TRBV6-2 or TRBV6-3; D is uncertain. This CDR3 is 14 amino acids long. Germline V gene lookup returns CDR1 MNHEY and CDR2 SVGEGT. The germline V and J ends were trimmed by 6 bases and 7 bases, with 16 bases remaining between them. The CDR3 protein is CASSPRVLGQPQHF. The CDR3 region has the DNA TGTGCCAGCAGCCCGAGGGTTCTGGGCCAGCCCCAGCATTTT.

This chain links TRBV7-2 with TRBJ2-3; D is possibly TRBD1 (6 bases). Germline assignment: CDR1 SGHTA and CDR2 FQGNSA. The CDR3 covers 15 residues. Trimming pared 3 bases from V and 0 bases from J, leaving 10 bases between. The CDR3 here is CASSFDRQSTDTQYF. CDR3 coding DNA: TGTGCCAGCAGCTTTGACAGGCAGAGCACAGATACGCAGTATTTT.

The rearrangement links TRBV14 to TRBJ1-3, with D perhaps TRBD1 (5 bases). This CDR3 spans 16 amino acids. The V end lost 4 bases, the J end lost 0 bases, and 13 bases lay between the germline ends. Germline-derived CDR1 and CDR2 are SGHDN and FVKESK. The CDR3: CASSRGAQSSGNTIYF. In DNA form, the CDR3 reads TGTGCCAGCAGCCGCGGGGCCCAAAGCTCTGGAAACACCATATATTTT.

V gene TRBV5-5 combines with J gene TRBJ2-5, with D unclear. Germline CDR1 and CDR2: SGHKS and YYEKEE (reference sequence). The CDR3 totals 14 residues. V was pared by 0 bases and J by 5 bases, with 11 bases between. In DNA form, the CDR3 reads TGTGCCAGCAGCTTGGAGGCAGGAGCCGAGACCCAGTACTTC. Translation gives CASSLEAGAETQYF.

This clone was found a few times. This rearrangement joins TRBV11-2 to TRBJ1-4; D gene uncertain. The CDR3 extends over 13 amino acids. Trimming left V 5 bases short and J 2 bases short, with 6 bases between. CDR1 SGHAT and CDR2 FQNNGV come from the germline V gene. Here the CDR3 reads CASSHFTNEKLFF. The CDR3, as DNA: TGTGCCAGCAGCCACTTCACTAATGAAAAACTGTTTTTT.

The gene calls are TRBV10-3 and TRBJ2-1, with a possible D match to TRBD1 (5 bases). Germline CDR1 is ENHRY and CDR2 is SYGVKD. The CDR3 runs 15 residues. V was clipped by 3 bases and J by 6 bases, with 15 bases between them. The CDR3 here is CAISDLRESGNEQFF. The CDR3 bases are TGTGCCATCAGTGATCTCAGGGAATCGGGCAATGAGCAGTTCTTC.

This chain links TRBV19 with TRBJ1-5; 7 bases are a match to TRBD1. The trim removed 6 bases at V and 2 bases at J, leaving 7 bases unmatched. Germline assignment: CDR1 LNHDA and CDR2 SQIVND (reference sequence). The CDR3 length is 15 residues. CDR3 DNA: TGTGCCAGTAGGGTAACCGGGACAGGCAATCAGCCCCAGCATTTT. This gives the protein CASRVTGTGNQPQHF.

V is TRBV19 and J is TRBJ1-6, with D unclear. CDR1 and CDR2 (germline): LNHDA, SQIVND (reference sequence). The V gene lost 0 bases and the J gene lost 7 bases, with 7 bases spanning the gap. The CDR3 totals 14 residues. CDR3 nucleotide sequence: TGTGCCAGTAGTATAGACAGTTGGAATTCACCCCTCCACTTT. The encoded protein is CASSIDSWNSPLHF.

The V call is TRBV7-8, the J call TRBJ1-5, with 10 bases matching TRBD1. With 2 bases clipped from V and 4 bases from J, the junction kept 11 bases outside the gene matches. Germline CDR1 is SGHVS and CDR2 is FQNEAQ. This CDR3 comprises 18 residues. CDR3 nucleotide sequence: TGTGCCAGCAGCTTACGGTGGACAGGGGGTTTTCGAAATCAGCCCCAGCATTTT. Encoded protein: CASSLRWTGGFRNQPQHF.

The chain joins TRBV7-9 to TRBJ2-1; the match to TRBD1 covers 8 bases. V was pared by 5 bases and J by 8 bases, with 5 bases of the junction left unmatched. The germline V gene has CDR1 SEHNR and CDR2 FQNEAQ (reference sequence). There are 13 residues in the CDR3. CDR3 region: CASSTKTGDEQFF. CDR3 DNA sequence: TGTGCCAGCAGCACGAAGACAGGGGATGAGCAGTTCTTC.

The rearrangement joins TRBV28 to TRBJ1-2; D remains unclear. The CDR3 is made up of 14 amino acids. Trimming stripped 4 bases from V and 8 bases from J, with 17 bases between. Germline CDR1 is MDHEN and CDR2 is SYDVKM. CDR3 nucleotides: TGTGCCAGCAGTTCTCCCGAATGGGGAGAGGGCTACACCTTC. Encoded protein: CASSSPEWGEGYTF.

J is TRBJ1-2 and V is TRBV7-2; 9 bases fit TRBD1. Germline loops: CDR1 SGHTA, CDR2 FQGNSA. The length of the CDR3 is 17 residues. V lost 5 bases, J lost 8 bases, and 18 bases stayed unmatched. The CDR3 spells CASSPLFISGQGGGYTF. CDR3 DNA sequence: TGTGCCAGCAGCCCTCTTTTTATCTCGGGACAGGGAGGGGGCTACACCTTC.

The chain employs TRBV30 and TRBJ1-2, with 7 nucleotides matching TRBD1. Germline CDR1 GTSNPN, CDR2 SVGIG (reference sequence). V trimming: 2 bases; J trimming: 1 base; junction bases outside the gene matches: 7. The CDR3 spans 15 residues. CDR3 residues: CAWSIPGQLNYGYTF. The CDR3 DNA reads TGTGCCTGGAGTATCCCGGGACAGCTTAACTATGGCTACACCTTC.

The chain couples TRBV28 to TRBJ1-4; 9 nucleotides agree with TRBD1. The CDR3 runs to 15 residues. The V gene end was trimmed by 2 bases and the J gene end by 4 bases; junction bases not matched to a gene: 2. Germline assignment: CDR1 MDHEN and CDR2 SYDVKM. CDR3 amino acids: CASSLPTGGNEKLFF. Here the CDR3 DNA reads TGTGCCAGCAGTTTACCGACAGGGGGTAATGAAAAACTGTTTTTT.

The chain is built from TRBV9 and TRBJ1-1; 7 nucleotides line up with TRBD1. Per germline, CDR1 SGDLS and CDR2 YYNGEE. With 0 bases clipped from V and 5 bases from J, the junction kept 13 bases outside the gene matches. The CDR3 totals 17 residues. The CDR3 region is CASSVGSTGRSETEAFF. For the CDR3, the DNA is TGTGCCAGCAGCGTAGGATCGACAGGGAGGTCCGAAACTGAAGCTTTCTTT.

The J gene is TRBJ2-7, the V gene TRBV4-3; D uncertain. Germline V gene lookup returns CDR1 LGHNA and CDR2 YSLEER. Trimming shortened V by 3 bases and J by 0 bases, and 6 bases separated the two germline ends. The CDR3 spans 13 residues. The CDR3 DNA reads as TGCGCCAGCAGCCATGACGGCTCCTACGAGCAGTACTTC. It is translated as CASSHDGSYEQYF.

The rearrangement links TRBV3-1 (or the pseudogene TRBV3-2) to TRBJ2-7; 8 nucleotides agree with TRBD2. The junction had 12 bases not matched to a gene; V was cut back by 4 bases and J by 4 bases. The germline V gene encodes CDR1 LGHDT and CDR2 YNNKEL (reference sequence). The CDR3 is 16 amino acids. CDR3 residues: CASSPPGSGRGYEQYF. DNA of the CDR3: TGTGCCAGCAGCCCCCCCGGGAGCGGGAGAGGTTACGAGCAGTACTTC.

This chain connects TRBV20-1 to TRBJ2-3, with no clear D. The CDR3 consists of 17 residues. V lost 3 bases and J lost 0, with 19 bases in between. CDR1 is DFQATT and CDR2 is SNEGSKA in the germline V gene (reference sequence). In DNA, the CDR3 is TGCAGTGCTAGTTTGGTGGGAATGGGTAAAAGCACAGATACGCAGTATTTT. This sequence encodes CSASLVGMGKSTDTQYF.

The V gene is TRBV5-8, the J gene TRBJ1-5; no clear D. Trimming pared 0 bases from V and 6 bases from J, leaving 10 bases between. The CDR3 has 14 amino acids. The germline gives CDR1 SGHTS, CDR2 YDEGEE. The CDR3 sequence: CASSLARRFQPQHF. The CDR3 DNA follows: TGTGCCAGCAGCTTGGCCAGAAGGTTTCAGCCCCAGCATTTT.

The J gene is TRBJ2-3, the V gene TRBV7-2; D is unresolved. Trimming took 3 bases from V and 4 from J, leaving 8 bases between them. CDR3 length: 13 residues. Looked up from germline, CDR1 is SGHTA and CDR2 is FQGNSA. The CDR3 reads CASSFSSSDTQYF. The CDR3 DNA sequence: TGTGCCAGCAGCTTTTCCTCCTCAGATACGCAGTATTTT.

The CDR3: CASSFTQYNEQFF. For the CDR3, the DNA is TGTGCCAGCAGCTTCACACAATACAATGAGCAGTTCTTC. J is TRBJ2-1 and V is TRBV7-2; D remains unclear. The CDR3 is 13 amino acids. The germline gives CDR1 SGHTA, CDR2 FQGNSA. The germline V and J ends were trimmed by 3 bases and 4 bases, with 7 bases remaining between them. Combining the CDR3 with reference TRBV7-2 and TRBJ2-1 gives the whole variable domain GAGVSQSPSNKVTEKGKDVELRCDPISGHTALYWYRQSLGQGLEFLIYFQGNSAPDKSGLPSDRFSAERTGGSVSTLTIQRTQQEDSAVYLCASSFTQYNEQFFGPGTRLTVL.